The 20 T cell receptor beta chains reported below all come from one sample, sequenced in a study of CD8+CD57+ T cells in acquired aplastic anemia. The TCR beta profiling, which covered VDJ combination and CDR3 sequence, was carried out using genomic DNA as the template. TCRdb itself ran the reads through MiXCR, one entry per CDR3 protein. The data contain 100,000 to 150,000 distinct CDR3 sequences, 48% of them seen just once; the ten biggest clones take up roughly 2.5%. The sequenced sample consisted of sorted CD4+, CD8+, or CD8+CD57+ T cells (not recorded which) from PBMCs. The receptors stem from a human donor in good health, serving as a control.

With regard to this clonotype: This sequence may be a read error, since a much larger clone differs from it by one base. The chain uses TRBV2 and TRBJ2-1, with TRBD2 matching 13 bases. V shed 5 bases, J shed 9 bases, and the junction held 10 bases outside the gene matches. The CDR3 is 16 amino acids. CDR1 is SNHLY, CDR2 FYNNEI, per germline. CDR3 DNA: TGTGCCAGCAGTTTACTAGCGGGGGGGCTGGGTGGTGAGCAGTTCTTC. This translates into CASSLLAGGLGGEQFF. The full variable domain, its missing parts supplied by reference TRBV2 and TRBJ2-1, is EPEVTQTPSHQVTQMGQEVILRCVPISNHLYFYWYRQILGQKVEFLVSFYNNEISEKSEIFDDQFSVERPDGSNFTLKIRSTKLEDSAMYFCASSLLAGGLGGEQFFGPGTRLTVL.

CDR3 amino acids: CASGTGVGGTEAFF. DNA for the CDR3: TGTGCTAGTGGTACAGGGGTAGGGGGCACTGAAGCTTTCTTT. The genes are TRBV12-5 and TRBJ1-1; TRBD1 matches 7 bases. The length of the CDR3 is 14 residues. Trimming took 5 bases from V and 4 from J; bases not matched to a gene: 7. Germline values: CDR1 LGHNT, CDR2 FRNRAP.

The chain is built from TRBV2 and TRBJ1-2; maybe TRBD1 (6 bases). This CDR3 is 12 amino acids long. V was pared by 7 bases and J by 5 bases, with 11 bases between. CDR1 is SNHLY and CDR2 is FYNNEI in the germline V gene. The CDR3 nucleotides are TGTGCCAGCACGCAGGGGATTTATGGCTACACCTTC. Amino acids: CASTQGIYGYTF.

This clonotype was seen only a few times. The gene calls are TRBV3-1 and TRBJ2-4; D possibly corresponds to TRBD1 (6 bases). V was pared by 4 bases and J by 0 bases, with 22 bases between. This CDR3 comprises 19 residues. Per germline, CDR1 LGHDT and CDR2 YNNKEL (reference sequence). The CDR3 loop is CASSPNPGHTSQAKNIQYF. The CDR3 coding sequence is TGTGCCAGCAGCCCAAACCCGGGACACACGTCCCAAGCCAAAAACATTCAGTACTTC.

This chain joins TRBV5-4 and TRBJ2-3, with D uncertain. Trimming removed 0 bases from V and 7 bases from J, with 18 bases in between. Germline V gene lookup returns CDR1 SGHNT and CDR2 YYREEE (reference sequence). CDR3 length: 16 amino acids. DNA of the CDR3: TGTGCCAGCAGCTTGGACAGCTCAAGGGTAGTGAATACGCAGTATTTT. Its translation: CASSLDSSRVVNTQYF.

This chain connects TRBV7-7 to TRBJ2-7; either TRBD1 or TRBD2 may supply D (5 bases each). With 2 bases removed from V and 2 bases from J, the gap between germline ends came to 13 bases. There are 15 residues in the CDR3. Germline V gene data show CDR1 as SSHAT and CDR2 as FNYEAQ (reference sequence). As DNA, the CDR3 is TGTGCCAGCAGCTTAAAGGGACCGACTACCTACGAGCAGTACTTC. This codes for CASSLKGPTTYEQYF.

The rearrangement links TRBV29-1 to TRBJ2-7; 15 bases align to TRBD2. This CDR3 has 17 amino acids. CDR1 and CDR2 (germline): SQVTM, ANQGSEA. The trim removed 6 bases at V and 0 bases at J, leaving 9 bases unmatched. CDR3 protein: CSVIPGLAGGGSYEQYF. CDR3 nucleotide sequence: TGCAGCGTGATCCCAGGACTAGCGGGGGGGGGCTCCTACGAGCAGTACTTC.

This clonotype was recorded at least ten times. The CDR3 reads CASSLVRGGRETQYF. In DNA form, the CDR3 reads TGTGCCAGCAGCTTAGTGCGGGGGGGCCGGGAGACCCAGTACTTC. This chain connects TRBV7-2 to TRBJ2-5; TRBD2 matches at 9 bases. The CDR3 has 15 amino acids. Germline loops: CDR1 SGHTA, CDR2 FQGNSA. The ends lost 1 base at V and 5 bases at J; junction bases unmatched: 5.

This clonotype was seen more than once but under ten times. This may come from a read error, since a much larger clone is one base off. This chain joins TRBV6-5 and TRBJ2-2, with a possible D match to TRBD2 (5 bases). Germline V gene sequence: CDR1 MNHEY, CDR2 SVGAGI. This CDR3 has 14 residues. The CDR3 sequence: CASSFRRRFGELLF. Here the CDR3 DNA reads TGTGCCAGCAGTTTCAGGCGTCGGTTTGGGGAGCTGCTTTTT.

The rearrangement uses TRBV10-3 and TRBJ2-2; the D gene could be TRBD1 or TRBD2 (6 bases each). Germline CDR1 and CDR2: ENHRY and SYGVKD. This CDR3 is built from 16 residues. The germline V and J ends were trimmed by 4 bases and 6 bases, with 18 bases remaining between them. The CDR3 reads CAISAGAGMEAGELFF. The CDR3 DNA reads TGTGCCATCAGTGCGGGGGCCGGTATGGAGGCCGGGGAGCTGTTTTTT.

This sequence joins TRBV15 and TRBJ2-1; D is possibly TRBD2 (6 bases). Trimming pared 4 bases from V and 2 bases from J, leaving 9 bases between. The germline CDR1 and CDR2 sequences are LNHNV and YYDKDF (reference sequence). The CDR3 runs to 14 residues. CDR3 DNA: TGTGCCACCAGCAAACGACTAGCCTACAATGAGCAGTTCTTC. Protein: CATSKRLAYNEQFF.

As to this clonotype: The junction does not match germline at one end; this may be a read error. CDR3: CASSKQGAGGYAF. CDR3 nucleotides: TGTGCCAGCAGCAAACAGGGGGCGGGGGGCTACGCCTTC. V usage is TRBV3-1 and J usage is TRBJ1-2; the match to TRBD1 covers 9 bases. This CDR3 is built from 13 residues. Germline V lookup: CDR1 LGHDT, CDR2 YNNKEL (reference sequence).

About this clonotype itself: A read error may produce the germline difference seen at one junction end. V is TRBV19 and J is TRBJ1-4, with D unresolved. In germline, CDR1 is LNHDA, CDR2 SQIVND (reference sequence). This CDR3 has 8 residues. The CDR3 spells CASSVQTF. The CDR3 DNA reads TGTGCCAGTAGCGTCCAGACTTTT.

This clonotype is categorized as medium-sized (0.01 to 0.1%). The CDR3 loop reads CASSSQGTSGNTIYF. The CDR3 DNA is TGTGCCAGCAGCTCACAGGGCACCTCTGGAAACACCATATATTTT. This rearrangement joins TRBV7-9 to TRBJ1-3; possibly TRBD1 for D (6 bases). V was cut by 4 bases and J by 0 bases, with 10 bases left in between. Per germline, CDR1 SEHNR and CDR2 FQNEAQ (reference sequence). CDR3 length: 15 residues.

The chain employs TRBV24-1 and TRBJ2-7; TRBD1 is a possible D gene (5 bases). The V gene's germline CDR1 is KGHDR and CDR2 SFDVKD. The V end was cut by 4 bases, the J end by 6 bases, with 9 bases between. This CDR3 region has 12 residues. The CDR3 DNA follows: TGTGCCACCAGTGACATCCAGGGCGAGCAGTACTTC. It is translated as CATSDIQGEQYF.

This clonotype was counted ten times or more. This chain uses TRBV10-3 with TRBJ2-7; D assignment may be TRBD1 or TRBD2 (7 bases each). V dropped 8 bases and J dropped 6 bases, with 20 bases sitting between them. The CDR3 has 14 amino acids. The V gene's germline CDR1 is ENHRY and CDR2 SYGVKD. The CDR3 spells CAILGGEGAVEQYF. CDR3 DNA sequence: TGTGCCATCCTGGGGGGGGAGGGGGCGGTCGAGCAGTACTTC.

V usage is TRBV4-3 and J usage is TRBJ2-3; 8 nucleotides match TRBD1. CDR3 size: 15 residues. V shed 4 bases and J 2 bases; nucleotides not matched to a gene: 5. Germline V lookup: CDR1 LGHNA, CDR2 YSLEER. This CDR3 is CASSLGQADTDTQYF. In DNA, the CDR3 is TGCGCCAGCAGCCTGGGACAGGCTGACACAGATACGCAGTATTTT.

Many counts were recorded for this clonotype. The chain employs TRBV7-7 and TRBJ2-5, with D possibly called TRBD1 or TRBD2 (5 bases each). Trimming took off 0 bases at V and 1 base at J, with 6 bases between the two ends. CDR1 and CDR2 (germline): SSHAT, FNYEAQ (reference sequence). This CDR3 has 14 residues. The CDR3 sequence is CASSLAGTQETQYF. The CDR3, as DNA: TGTGCCAGCAGCTTAGCGGGGACCCAAGAGACCCAGTACTTC.

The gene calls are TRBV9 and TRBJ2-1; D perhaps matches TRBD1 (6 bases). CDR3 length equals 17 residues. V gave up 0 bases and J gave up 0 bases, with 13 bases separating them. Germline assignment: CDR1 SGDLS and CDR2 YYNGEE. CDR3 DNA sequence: TGTGCCAGCAGCGTAGGCCTCAGGGGAAGCTCCTACAATGAGCAGTTCTTC. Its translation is CASSVGLRGSSYNEQFF.

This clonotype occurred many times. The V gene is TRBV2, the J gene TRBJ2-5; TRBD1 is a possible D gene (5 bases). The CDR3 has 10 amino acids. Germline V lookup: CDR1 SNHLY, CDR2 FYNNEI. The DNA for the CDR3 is TGTGCAATGGGGCGAGAGACCCAGTACTTC. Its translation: CAMGRETQYF.